The 14 T cell receptor beta chains below were found in one sample sequenced in a study of blood T cell repertoires in COVID-19. Profiled with immunoSEQ multiplex PCR; TCRdb holds only in-frame clones, not every one. The table lists hundreds of thousands of clones, roughly 90% of them singletons. Sequencing used peripheral blood. These receptors originate from a woman aged 40 to 50 who had recovered from COVID-19.

This clone was recorded only once. This sequence joins TRBV7-2 and TRBJ2-2; TRBD2 matches at 8 bases. Germline-derived CDR1 and CDR2 are SGHTA and FQGNSA. The CDR3 has 16 residues. Unmatched junction bases numbered 5, after V lost 3 bases and J lost 2 bases. CDR3 sequence: CASSFGTSFNTGELFF. The CDR3 region has the DNA TGTGCCAGCAGCTTCGGGACTAGTTTTAACACCGGGGAGCTGTTTTTT.

The chain links TRBV6-6 to TRBJ2-7, with D possibly matching TRBD2 (6 bases). The CDR3 is 16 amino acids. The ends were cut back, 0 bases at V and 3 bases at J, with 15 bases in the middle. Germline values: CDR1 MNHNY, CDR2 SVGAGI (reference sequence). For the CDR3, the DNA is TGTGCCAGCAGTTACTCTATGGCGGGACCTTACTACGAGCAGTACTTC. This gives the protein CASSYSMAGPYYEQYF.

This chain uses TRBV19 with TRBJ1-4; D is uncertain. Between the trimmed V and J ends, which lost 4 bases and 4 bases, there was a span of 7 bases. There are 13 residues in the CDR3. CDR1 and CDR2 (germline): LNHDA, SQIVND (reference sequence). DNA of the CDR3: TGTGCCAGTAGTAGGCGGATTAATGAAAAACTGTTTTTT. Amino acids: CASSRRINEKLFF.

The chain carries TRBV27 and TRBJ1-4; TRBD1 aligns across 7 bases. This CDR3 region has 17 residues. V was clipped by 2 bases and J by 4 bases; unmatched bases: 10. Germline V lookup: CDR1 MNHEY, CDR2 SMNVEV (reference sequence). In DNA form, the CDR3 reads TGTGCCAGCAGTTTACGACCGCCGGGACAGTTTAATGAAAAACTGTTTTTT. This codes for CASSLRPPGQFNEKLFF.

The chain links TRBV6-5 to TRBJ2-5; maybe TRBD2 (6 bases). Germline lookup yields CDR1 MNHEY and CDR2 SVGAGI. There are 13 residues in the CDR3. Trimming pared 5 bases from V and 5 bases from J, leaving 12 bases between. The CDR3 spells CASSRTSFETQYF. The CDR3 region has the DNA TGTGCCAGCAGTCGAACTAGCTTCGAGACCCAGTACTTC.

This rearrangement joins TRBV21-1 to TRBJ1-2; the D call of TRBD1 is as the table states it, not checked on the DNA. TRBV21-1 is given as a pseudogene. This CDR3 is built from 14 residues. Here the CDR3 DNA reads TGTGCCAGCTTCCCTCGGCGCACAGCCTATGGCTACACCTTC. Translation: CASFPRRTAYGYTF.

CDR3 residues: CASSSPTSGRGDTQYF. The CDR3 DNA follows: TGTGCCAGCAGTTCGCCGACTAGCGGGAGGGGGGATACGCAGTATTTT. The chain couples TRBV27 to TRBJ2-3; TRBD2 agrees at 14 bases. The junction had 6 bases not matched to a gene; V was cut back by 4 bases and J by 6 bases. Germline CDR1 MNHEY, CDR2 SMNVEV (reference sequence). This CDR3 contains 16 residues.

The V gene is TRBV24-1, the J gene TRBJ2-1, with unresolved D. Germline V gives CDR1 KGHDR, CDR2 SFDVKD. Trimming shortened V by 9 bases and J by 3 bases, and 14 bases separated the two germline ends. The CDR3 is 14 amino acids. The CDR3 DNA is TGTGCCACCTCGGGTCCCCCTATCTACAATGAGCAGTTCTTC. Translated: CATSGPPIYNEQFF.

This chain links TRBV7-9 with TRBJ1-2; no clear D. Germline V gene sequence: CDR1 SEHNR, CDR2 FQNEAQ (reference sequence). The CDR3 totals 13 residues. V was shortened by 3 bases and J by 4 bases, with 9 bases between the two germline ends. The CDR3 loop is CASSFTGLYGYTF. Written as DNA, the CDR3 is TGTGCCAGCAGCTTCACGGGTCTCTATGGCTACACCTTC.

V is TRBV5-1 and J is TRBJ2-7; a weak D match, TRBD2 (5 bases). V lost 0 bases and J 7 bases, leaving 11 bases between the germline ends. Germline values: CDR1 SGHRS, CDR2 YFSETQ. The CDR3 contains 13 residues. CDR3 sequence reads: CASSLGGMGEQYF. The CDR3 DNA is TGCGCCAGCAGCTTGGGAGGGATGGGAGAGCAGTACTTC.

The chain joins TRBV24-1 to TRBJ2-1; 9 nucleotides agree with TRBD1. CDR1 is KGHDR and CDR2 is SFDVKD in the germline V gene. The length of the CDR3 is 15 residues. V gave up 9 bases and J gave up 5 bases; unmatched junction bases: 10. The DNA of the CDR3 is TGTGCCACCCACCCATCGGGACAGGGCAACAATGAGCAGTTCTTC. It is translated as CATHPSGQGNNEQFF.

The V gene is TRBV13, the J gene TRBJ2-7; 7 bases map to TRBD2. V lost 4 bases to trimming and J lost 2 bases; unmatched junction nucleotides: 5. Germline CDR1 reads PRHDT; CDR2 reads FYEKMQ (reference sequence). This CDR3 comprises 14 residues. The CDR3 loop is CASSWGGATYEQYF. Here the CDR3 DNA reads TGTGCCAGCAGCTGGGGAGGGGCTACCTACGAGCAGTACTTC.

CDR3 coding DNA: TGTGCCAGCACCGACGCGAGGGCAAGTGGCGCCTACGAGCAGTACTTC. Encoded protein: CASTDARASGAYEQYF. V and J are TRBV7-2 and TRBJ2-7, with D maybe TRBD2 (5 bases). The germline CDR1 and CDR2 sequences are SGHTA and FQGNSA. Between the trimmed V and J ends, which lost 7 bases and 2 bases, there was a span of 21 bases. The CDR3 runs to 16 residues. Looking up the rest from reference TRBV7-2 and TRBJ2-7 gives the full variable domain: GAGVSQSPSNKVTEKGKDVELRCDPISGHTALYWYRQSLGQGLEFLIYFQGNSAPDKSGLPSDRFSAERTGGSVSTLTIQRTQQEDSAVYLCASTDARASGAYEQYFGPGTRLTVT.

The chain combines TRBV29-1 with TRBJ2-5, with a weak D call TRBD1 (7 bases). The CDR3 sequence is 14 residues long. V shed 4 bases and J shed 5 bases, with 17 bases lying between them. Germline lookup yields CDR1 SQVTM and CDR2 ANQGSEA. The CDR3 DNA follows: TGCAGCGTTGTTCGGTCATCAGGGGGGGAGACCCAGTACTTC. Residues: CSVVRSSGGETQYF.